Listed below are T cell receptor beta chains from one sample, sequenced in a study of blood T cell repertoires in COVID-19. Measured with immunoSEQ multiplex PCR; TCRdb has only the in-frame clones, and not every one. The sample lists about 250,000 clones, roughly 82% occurring once. The sample taken for sequencing was peripheral blood. These receptors were taken from a woman of 80 years or more with active or convalescent COVID-19. The CDR3 runs from the conserved cysteine through the conserved F or W. Fields, in order: V gene, J gene, clone size, D gene, CDR3 DNA, CDR3 protein. A D gene is named only where the DNA matches it firmly. Only part of the rows carry a size: once, few, many, or a class if the clone is expanded.

TRBV6-5	TRBJ1-4	.	TRBD1	TGTGCCAGCAAAGACAGGGGTGGTCATGAAAAACTGTTTTTT	CASKDRGGHEKLFF
TRBV29-1	TRBJ2-1	.	.	TGCAGCGTTGAACCCCAGGGCAATGAGCAGTTCTTC	CSVEPQGNEQFF
TRBV2	TRBJ2-2	.	TRBD2	TGTGCCAGCACTGGACTAGCGGTCAACACCGGGGAGCTGTTTTTT	CASTGLAVNTGELFF
TRBV2	TRBJ1-2	.	TRBD1	TGTGCCAGCAACCCGGGACAGGGGAACTATGGCTACACCTTC	CASNPGQGNYGYTF
TRBV15	TRBJ2-5	.	TRBD1	TGTGCCACCAGGGGGCAGGGGGCAGGTGAGACCCAGTACTTC	CATRGQGAGETQYF
TRBV11-2	TRBJ1-3	.	.	TGTGCCAGCAGTTCTCAACAGGGTGAGGGAAACACCATATATTTT	CASSSQQGEGNTIYF
TRBV5-1	TRBJ2-1	few	TRBD1	TGCGCCAGCAGCTTTCGACAGGGGGCGTACAATGAGCAGTTCTTC	CASSFRQGAYNEQFF
TRBV5-4	TRBJ2-5	.	.	TGTGCCAGCAGCTTGGTGACGGGACAAGAGACCCAGTACTTC	CASSLVTGQETQYF
TRBV28	TRBJ1-4	.	TRBD1	TGTGCCAGCAGTACGTCCGGGACAGGGGCGTTTTTT	CASSTSGTGAFF
TRBV29-1	TRBJ1-2	.	.	TGCAGCGTTGCGGTCAGGGGTTGGGGCTACACCTTC	CSVAVRGWGYTF
TRBV18	TRBJ1-1	.	.	TGTGCCAGCTCACCGGCAGGGCGGGGCACTGAAGCTTTCTTT	CASSPAGRGTEAFF
TRBV2	TRBJ1-2	.	.	TGTGCCAGCACCAACCAGGGTGGCAGCTACTTC	CASTNQGGSYF
TRBV9	TRBJ2-7	.	TRBD1	TGTGCCAGCAGCCGTGGGACAGGGACATTGGAGGAGCAGTACTTC	CASSRGTGTLEEQYF
TRBV4-2	TRBJ2-5	.	.	TGTGCCAGCAGCCAAGATAGGAGGAGGGGGGGGATCCAAGAGACCCAGTACTTC	CASSQDRRRGGIQETQYF
TRBV5-1	TRBJ2-1	.	TRBD1	TGCGCCAGCAGCTCCACAGGGGAATTATCCTACAATGAGCAGTTCTTC	CASSSTGELSYNEQFF
TRBV10-1	TRBJ2-5	.	TRBD1	TGCGCCAGCAGCGGGACAGTGGAGACCCAGTACTTC	CASSGTVETQYF
TRBV6-5	TRBJ2-7	once	TRBD1	TGTGCCAGCAGTAAGCAGGGGGACCTATACGAGCAGTACTTC	CASSKQGDLYEQYF
TRBV6-1	TRBJ1-4	.	.	TGTGCCAGCAGTCAAGCTGGGGGGACGTTGCTTGAAAAACTGTTTTTT	CASSQAGGTLLEKLFF
TRBV13	TRBJ1-2	.	.	TGTGCCAGCAGCTTAACAGGGTTCTATGGCTACACCTTC	CASSLTGFYGYTF
TRBV6-1	TRBJ2-5	.	.	TGTGCCACCAGTGTAGCTCAGACGCGGGAGACCCAGTACTTC	CATSVAQTRETQYF
TRBV9	TRBJ1-2	.	.	TGTGCCAGCAGTCTCGGCTATGGCTACACCTTC	CASSLGYGYTF
TRBV14	TRBJ1-6	few	.	TGTGCCAGCAGCCCAGACGGGGTCTCACCCCTCCACTTT	CASSPDGVSPLHF
TRBV28	TRBJ1-1	.	TRBD1	TGTGCCAGCAGCCGGACAGGAACTGAAGCTTTCTTT	CASSRTGTEAFF
TRBV27	TRBJ2-3	.	.	TGTGCCAGCAGCCTACTGAGCCCCACAGATACGCAGTATTTT	CASSLLSPTDTQYF
TRBV7-9	TRBJ2-7	once	TRBD1	TGTGCCAGCAGCCCGAGACAGGGGGCGTACGAGCAGTACTTC	CASSPRQGAYEQYF
TRBV10-1	TRBJ1-2	.	.	TGCGCCAGCAGTGCGGGATCCGAAAATTCGGCCTATGGCTACACCTTC	CASSAGSENSAYGYTF
TRBV20-1	TRBJ2-1	.	.	TGCAGTGCGACAACCTACAATGAGCAGTTCTTC	CSATTYNEQFF
TRBV5-5	TRBJ1-1	.	TRBD1	TGTGCCAGCAGCTGGGGACAGGGTCGTAGAACTCCTGAAGCTTTCTTT	CASSWGQGRRTPEAFF
TRBV20-1	TRBJ2-2	.	.	TGCAGTGCTCGTGCAACAGGAATTTCCACCGGGGAGCTGTTTTTT	CSARATGISTGELFF
TRBV19	TRBJ1-4	.	TRBD1	TGTGCCAGTAGCAAGAGACAGGGGCACGAAAAACTGTTTTTT	CASSKRQGHEKLFF
TRBV6-1	TRBJ1-4	.	TRBD1	TGTGCCAGCAGTGAAAGGACAGGAGGGTCGGAAAAACTGTTTTTT	CASSERTGGSEKLFF
TRBV4-1	TRBJ1-6	few	.	TGCGCCAGCAGCCAAGATCAGGGGCAGGGTTCTTCACCCCTCCACTTT	CASSQDQGQGSSPLHF
TRBV2	TRBJ2-3	.	TRBD2	TGTGCCAGCAGTCGTAGGACTAGCGGGGGAGATACGCAGTATTTT	CASSRRTSGGDTQYF
TRBV5-1	TRBJ1-2	.	TRBD1	TGCGCCAGCACCCTCGGGGGACAGGGATTTAACTATGGCTACACCTTC	CASTLGGQGFNYGYTF
TRBV28	TRBJ1-6	.	.	TGTGCCAGCAGACGTCCCGGCGGGGTCGTCTATAATTCACCCCTCCACTTT	CASRRPGGVVYNSPLHF
TRBV24-1	TRBJ2-1	.	TRBD2	TGTGCCACCAGTGGTCCAGACCGGGGGGGCAATGAGCAGTTCTTC	CATSGPDRGGNEQFF
TRBV28	TRBJ1-2	.	TRBD1	TGTGCCAGCAGTCAGGGGGGTTCTAACTATGGCTACACCTTC	CASSQGGSNYGYTF
TRBV10-2	TRBJ1-4	once	.	TGCGCCAGCAGACCGGGGGGGCTGGGTGAAAAACTGTTTTTT	CASRPGGLGEKLFF
TRBV10-3	TRBJ1-2	.	.	TGTGCCATCAGTGAGCCCCCTGGGAGATCTCGAAATAGCTACACCTTC	CAISEPPGRSRNSYTF
TRBV11-3	TRBJ2-7	once	TRBD2	TGTGCCAGCAGCCCAGGTGGGGCGGGAGGCCGGAGGGAGCAGTACTTC	CASSPGGAGGRREQYF
TRBV2	TRBJ1-2	.	TRBD1	TGTGCCAGCAGTGAAGGGAGAGGGGGCGTCTATGGCTACACCTTC	CASSEGRGGVYGYTF